The 5 T cell receptor beta chains presented below share a single source sample, sequenced in a study of blood T cell repertoires in COVID-19. Libraries were prepared by immunoSEQ multiplex PCR; TCRdb keeps only in-frame clonotypes and omits some of them. The top ten hold about 5.5% of the sample, which has 110,000 or so clones, more than 70% seen once. Source material: peripheral blood. The source of these receptors is a woman aged 60-75 years with COVID-19, enrolled during active disease.

The chain has TRBV24-1 and TRBJ2-1; D might be TRBD1 (6 bases). The CDR3 length is 13 residues. Germline CDR1 reads KGHDR; CDR2 reads SFDVKD. Between the trimmed V and J ends, which lost 8 bases and 8 bases, there was a span of 15 bases. CDR3 DNA: TGTGCCACCATGGATACCAGGGGCTATGAGCAGTTCTTC. Its translation: CATMDTRGYEQFF.

This rearrangement joins TRBV5-6 to TRBJ2-1, with 11 bases matching TRBD2. Germline V CDR1 and CDR2: SGHDT, YYEEEE. The CDR3 totals 15 residues. Losses at the gene ends were 4 bases for V and 4 bases for J; bases not matched to a gene: 4. The CDR3 reads CASSGGLAVYNEQFF. The CDR3 region has the DNA TGTGCCAGCAGCGGGGGACTAGCGGTTTACAATGAGCAGTTCTTC. Full variable domain (rest looked up from reference TRBV5-6 and TRBJ2-1): DAGVTQSPTHLIKTRGQQVTLRCSPKSGHDTVSWYQQALGQGPQFIFQYYEEEERQRGNFPDRFSGHQFPNYSSELNVNALLLGDSALYLCASSGGLAVYNEQFFGPGTRLTVL.

V is TRBV4-3 and J is TRBJ2-3; 9 bases are shared with TRBD2. This CDR3 spans 16 amino acids. The germline CDR1 and CDR2 sequences are LGHNA and YSLEER. V was pared by 4 bases and J by 2 bases, with 7 bases of the junction left unmatched. DNA for the CDR3: TGCGCCAGCAGCCGGGAGACTAGCGGTAACACAGATACGCAGTATTTT. Translated: CASSRETSGNTDTQYF.

The gene calls are TRBV6-2 or TRBV6-3 and TRBJ1-5, with D perhaps TRBD1 (5 bases). Deletions cut 2 bases from V and 6 bases from J, with 14 bases between. Germline V CDR1 and CDR2: MNHEY, SVGEGT. The CDR3 spans 15 residues. The DNA for the CDR3 is TGTGCCAGCAGTTACGAAGCGGGGGTCGGTCAGCCCCAGCATTTT. This sequence encodes CASSYEAGVGQPQHF.

J is TRBJ1-6 and V is TRBV6-5; weak D call: TRBD1 (6 bases). The V end was cut by 4 bases, the J end by 5 bases, with 9 bases between. CDR1 and CDR2 from the germline V gene are MNHEY and SVGAGI. The CDR3 extends over 14 amino acids. The CDR3 here is CASSSTGNNSPLHF. Here the CDR3 DNA reads TGTGCCAGCAGTTCGACAGGAAATAATTCACCCCTCCACTTT.